This is a list of T cell receptor beta chains from one sample in a study of shared clonotypes between healthy human individuals. Sequencing was performed with immunoSEQ multiplex PCR; in TCRdb, only in-frame clones are kept and a portion is missing. The data show roughly 490,000 clones, less than 80% seen once. Sequenced input: PBMCs. These receptors were taken from a middle-aged woman in good health. Some clones in this sample may be carry-over from other donors' samples. Both conserved end residues are part of each CDR3. The D gene is left open where the match is weak. Rows may omit the clone size; those that give it use once, few, many or a size class.

CDR3aa	CDR3nt	abundance	v_gene	d_gene	j_gene
CASSLFRGSTDTQYF	TGTGCCAGCAGTTTATTTCGCGGGAGCACAGATACGCAGTATTTT	.	TRBV28	.	TRBJ2-3
CSALGGSTDTQYF	TGCAGCGCCTTGGGCGGGAGCACAGATACGCAGTATTTT	once	TRBV29-1	.	TRBJ2-3
CASSADVPGGNTIYF	TGTGCCAGCAGTGCTGACGTCCCTGGGGGGAACACCATATATTTT	.	TRBV25-1	.	TRBJ1-3
CASSLVLAGGPGDTQYF	TGTGCCAGCAGCTTAGTGCTAGCGGGAGGGCCAGGAGATACGCAGTATTTT	.	TRBV11-2	TRBD2	TRBJ2-3
CASSPGLSGNTIYF	TGTGCCAGTAGTCCAGGACTCTCTGGAAACACCATATATTTT	.	TRBV19	.	TRBJ1-3
CASTKQGLANYGYTF	TGTGCCAGCACCAAACAGGGGCTAGCTAACTATGGCTACACCTTC	.	TRBV6-5	TRBD1	TRBJ1-2
CASRLGDETQYF	TGTGCCAGCAGGTTAGGGGATGAGACCCAGTACTTC	.	TRBV2	.	TRBJ2-5
CAIAGGPQEQYF	TGTGCCATCGCGGGAGGGCCACAGGAGCAGTACTTC	.	TRBV10-3	TRBD2	TRBJ2-7
CASSLDRLDEEQYF	TGTGCCAGCAGCTTAGATCGGCTAGACGAAGAGCAGTACTTC	.	TRBV11-2	.	TRBJ2-7
CASSQPGQVYEQYF	TGCGCCAGCAGCCAGCCGGGACAAGTCTACGAGCAGTACTTC	.	TRBV4-1	.	TRBJ2-7
CSVEEVAAYNEQFF	TGCAGCGTTGAAGAGGTAGCGGCCTACAATGAGCAGTTCTTC	.	TRBV29-1	.	TRBJ2-1
CASSLSGTGNYEQYF	TGTGCCAGCAGCTTGTCCGGGACAGGGAACTACGAGCAGTACTTC	.	TRBV7-3	TRBD1	TRBJ2-7
CATGRNTGELFF	TGTGCCACCGGTAGAAACACCGGGGAGCTGTTTTTT	.	TRBV4-2	.	TRBJ2-2
CASSSLAGTGMETQYF	TGTGCCAGCAGTTCTTTGGCCGGGACAGGGATGGAGACCCAGTACTTC	.	TRBV6-5	TRBD1	TRBJ2-5
CASSVAGNSYEQYF	TGTGCCAGCAGTGTAGCCGGGAATTCCTACGAGCAGTACTTC	.	TRBV6-1	.	TRBJ2-7
CASSPQLSSPLHF	TGTGCCAGCAGCCCACAACTTTCTTCACCCCTCCACTTT	.	TRBV28	.	TRBJ1-6
CASSLANWDDIQYF	TGCGCCAGCAGCTTGGCCAATTGGGATGACATTCAGTACTTC	.	TRBV5-1	.	TRBJ2-4